This paragraph reports one TCR beta chain. The data derive from a study of T cells in localized non-small cell lung cancer. CDR1 and CDR2 from the germline V gene are WSHSY and SAAADI. Trimming cost V 6 bases and J 2 bases; bases outside gene matches: 10. The CDR3 sequence is 16 residues long. Method: immunoSEQ multiplex PCR; TCRdb's copy keeps in-frame clones and lacks some. The data hold 4,500 or so clones, with roughly two fifths observed a single time. The source material was lung tumor tissue, sampled before any cancer treatment. This clonotype originated in a woman aged 35-75 years with stage I lung adenocarcinoma. V is TRBV10-2 and J is TRBJ2-3; 8 positions agree with TRBD2. The CDR3 here is CASRGTGTRYTDTQYF. The CDR3 bases are TGCGCCAGCAGGGGCACCGGGACTAGATACACAGATACGCAGTATTTT.